This T cell receptor beta chain came from a study of metastatic and nonmetastatic thyroid tumors. General study points: It was reportedly found that TCR beta diversity was significantly higher in malignant thyroid tumors than in benign nodules, a difference seen in both blood and tumor samples.

Original handling: Between-group CDR3 differences, defined by clinicopathological status, yielded a distant-metastasis classifier for papillary thyroid cancer. TCRdb re-clonotyped the PCR reads via MiXCR. TCRdb's processing, not the authors', yielded these V and J calls. The sample lists tens of thousands of clones; about 20% were seen once. Thyroid surgery was preceded by no treatment in any patient. Germline-derived CDR1 and CDR2 are LGHDT and YNNKEL (reference sequence). The V end lost 1 base, the J end lost 9 bases, and 9 bases lay between the germline ends. The CDR3 is 12 amino acids. This clone has ten or more counts. As yet, its antigen is unknown.

The receptor was isolated from a male donor with papillary thyroid cancer or a benign thyroid nodule (not recorded which). Some clones in this sample may be carry-over from other donors' samples. The chain is built from TRBV3-1 and TRBJ1-2; D unclear. Source material: blood. The CDR3 is CASSQASRSYTF. The CDR3 nucleotides read TGTGCCAGCAGCCAAGCCTCCCGGAGCTACACCTTC.